This T cell receptor (beta chain) was obtained from a study of T cells in Graves' hyperthyroidism and ophthalmopathy (dated by TCRdb to 2018 to 2020). Context from the whole study: Peripheral blood was collected at initial diagnosis, before any treatment. The approximately 100 discovery patients were randomly split 7:3 into training and test sets. Following sampling, methimazole starting at 30 mg daily was given to hyperthyroidism patients, and high-dose intravenous methylprednisolone was given to ophthalmopathy patients. According to the paper, TCR Vbeta CDR3 sequencing was carried out on about 140 peripheral blood samples, which came from under 50 ophthalmopathy, 75 to 80 hyperthyroidism and about 17 progressor patients. To identify TCR V-J signatures that set the groups apart, the researchers used a discovery cohort of about a hundred patients, made up of about 44 with Graves' ophthalmopathy and 57 with stable Graves' hyperthyroidism. An independent validation cohort of around 19 hyperthyroidism patients and over 15 patients who later progressed to ophthalmopathy tested prospective prediction of ophthalmopathy. In several Graves' hyperthyroidism patients, the study also compared T-cell repertoires from thyroid tissue with T-cell repertoires from blood. Broad study findings and their caveats: Most expanded thyroid clonotypes (frequency above 0.001) were also found in blood, which suggests that blood repertoires may mirror thyroid immune responses. Sample size was not statistically predetermined, and investigators were not blinded to group allocation. In validation, progression to ophthalmopathy was predicted by the model with nearly 71% sensitivity and around 75% specificity, a median of approximately 6.5 months before onset. A 13 V-J signature model separated ophthalmopathy from stable hyperthyroidism, with just over 85% sensitivity and roughly 81% specificity in cross-validation and 80%/75% in testing.

Stable Graves' hyperthyroidism was defined as the absence of progression to ophthalmopathy over 18 months of follow-up. Hyperthyroidism patients were newly diagnosed, had a disease duration of under 2 months, and were aged 18 to 65 years. Any patient with an uncontrolled infection, another autoimmune disease, pregnancy or lactation was excluded. Diagnoses relied on clinical symptoms, serum thyroxine and TRAb, thyroid ultrasound and orbital computed tomography. Ficoll-Paque density gradient centrifugation was used to isolate PBMCs from approximately 11 ml of fresh peripheral blood. Total RNA was extracted using Trizol reagent, and RNA quality was assessed on an Agilent 2100 Bioanalyzer. From cysteine to phenylalanine, the CDR3 is 16 amino acids long. CDR3 DNA only is kept here, 48 bases in frame from base 1. The V end gives up 0 bases and the J end 4 bases, leaving 2 bases in the junction not matched to a gene. CDR1 is given as SGHTA and CDR2 as FQGNSA, both from the germline V gene.

About this clonotype: It has no known antigen specificity. No much larger clonotype is one base removed from it; base qualities were not supplied.

The TCR beta CDR3 regions were amplified from RNA transcripts. The first round of RT-PCR for the TCR CDR3 was performed with the HTBI primer set and the Qiagen OneStep RT-PCR kit. The libraries were constructed in a second round of multiplex PCR and then size-selected and purified. Paired-end sequencing of the libraries was performed with 100 bp reads on an Illumina HiSeq2000. The original methods were these. SOAPnuke was used to process the raw data, throwing out any read that contained adapters or uncalled bases, had a mean Phred below 15, or lacked an exact constant-primer or identifier match. High-quality paired reads were merged using COPE v1.2.5, and each unique nucleotide sequence was defined as a clonotype. MiTCR v1.1 was used to align clonotypes to the IMGT TRBV, TRBD and TRBJ reference segments. Analysis was restricted to V-J combinations with a frequency above 0.0001, which covered roughly 99% of repertoires. The TCS score was defined as F50 (clonal expansion) divided by E x V (chaos), with BLOSUM62-based TCRdist calculated between CDR3 peptides within each V-J. Welch's t-statistics and random forest reduced around 550 V-J features to 13, which were used in a naive Bayes classifier (R e1071). The public sequencing data were trimmed at Q25 with fastp and processed into clonotypes with MiXCR by TCRdb, which kept only in-frame beta chains. Every entry covers one CDR3 protein and lists the most common genes and DNA from its rows. TCRdb's processing, not the authors' own work, is the source of the V and J calls. The table for this sample lists roughly 380,000 distinct CDR3 sequences; approximately 15% of them were counted only once. Together, the top ten hold approximately 10% of the sample.

This sequence was found in a woman aged 55-70 years with Graves' hyperthyroidism. The receptor chain draws on TRBV7-2 and TRBJ2-1; TRBD2 lines up with 11 middle nucleotides. The sample taken for sequencing was blood. The DNA is as follows: TGTGCCAGCAGCTTAGCCGTAGCGGGAGGGTACAATGAGCAGTTCTTC. The resulting protein is CASSLAVAGGYNEQFF.